This T cell receptor beta chain appears in the sequencing data of a study of T cell responses to AZD1222 COVID-19 vaccine. Study-level results: Donor demographics were predominantly white British with a female majority; clonal diversity may be underestimated.

The method was immunoSEQ multiplex PCR; TCRdb's version includes in-frame clones alone and lacks a portion of them. This sample's clone table lists 150,000 or so clones. CDR3 size: 14 residues. The junction had 9 bases not matched to a gene; V was cut back by 7 bases and J by 4 bases. Germline values: CDR1 SGHRS, CDR2 YFSETQ. In regard to this clone: The antigen is unknown.

The TCR comes from an adult in good health. The chain recombines TRBV5-1 with TRBJ2-3, with 7 bases aligning to TRBD2. Sequenced material: peripheral blood. CDR3 protein: CASHGGKRADTQYF. The CDR3 DNA sequence: TGCGCCAGCCACGGGGGGAAGAGAGCAGATACGCAGTATTTT.